This note documents a single TCR beta chain sequence. The antigen is not known. The sample comes from a study of vaccination effects on CD4 cells after COVID-19. The wider study: Among convalescent patients, two provided samples 16 days and one week before vaccination.

There are 14 residues in the CDR3. Germline V gives CDR1 SGHDT, CDR2 YYEEEE. The V end was cut by 7 bases, the J end by 0 bases, with 11 bases between. Clones were read by immunoSEQ multiplex PCR, and TCRdb kept only the in-frame ones, dropping some. The table includes 45,000 or so clones, 60% to 80% detected once. Study-wide results and caveats: Marked clonal contraction of both clone types appeared late after vaccination. New vaccine-induced clones were the main type among post-vaccine spike-reactive clones in convalescents.

Having been cultured for around ten days, the cells underwent CD4+ T cell isolation. Sequencing used CD4+ T cells from PBMCs cultured without peptide, obtained before COVID-19 vaccination. The chain carries TRBV5-6 and TRBJ2-1; the D is unclear. The receptor's source is a human donor who had a prior SARS-CoV-2 infection. The CDR3 region has the DNA TGTGCCAGCGACACTTACCGCTCCTACAATGAGCAGTTCTTC. As protein: CASDTYRSYNEQFF.